This note documents a single T cell receptor beta chain sequence. The antigen is unknown. Looked up from germline, CDR1 is MNHEY and CDR2 is SVGEGT. This CDR3 comprises 12 residues. Between the trimmed V and J ends, which lost 5 bases and 3 bases, there was a span of 8 bases. The data stem from a study of CD8 T cells in ankylosing spondylitis. Study-wide findings and caveats: As for the disease-linked clones, they showed a CD8+ phenotype and occurred at relatively low frequencies in peripheral blood. Within ankylosing spondylitis blood, a TCR beta motif made up of roughly eight highly homologous variants appeared to be characteristic. Prior work had noted some motif variants in reactive arthritis blood and synovial fluid. Disease-linked clones reportedly showed significant enrichment in matched ankylosing spondylitis synovial fluid.

TCRdb used MiXCR to reprocess the 5' RACE reads, holding one entry per CDR3 protein. The sample has about 420,000 distinct CDR3 sequences, 20% to 25% seen once. The sequenced material came from blood, either unsorted or a sorted T cell fraction (not recorded which). The clonotype originates from a male donor with ankylosing spondylitis. V is TRBV6-2 or TRBV6-3 and J is TRBJ2-7, with no clear D. CDR3 in amino acids: CASSPLRYEQYF. DNA of the CDR3: TGTGCCAGCAGTCCTCTTCGCTACGAGCAGTACTTC.